In this sample, the clone carrying this T cell receptor beta chain turned up a few times. One entry per CDR3 protein, called by TCRdb with MiXCR from the 5' RACE reads. The repertoire includes roughly 60,000 distinct CDR3 sequences, 4.5% to 7% of them detected once, and 6.8% sits in the top ten. This record comes from a study of early T cells in non-severe SARS-CoV-2 infection. This CDR3 spans 12 amino acids. V dropped 6 bases and J dropped 2 bases, with 7 bases sitting between them. Germline V gives CDR1 LNHDA, CDR2 SQIVND (reference sequence). The TCR was taken from an adult who was a healthcare worker with PCR-confirmed SARS-CoV-2 infection or an uninfected control (not recorded which). The specimen was whole blood. J is TRBJ1-2 and V is TRBV19, with D hard to call. CDR3 coding DNA: TGTGCCAGTAGATGGGTCAACTATGGCTACACCTTC. As protein: CASRWVNYGYTF.